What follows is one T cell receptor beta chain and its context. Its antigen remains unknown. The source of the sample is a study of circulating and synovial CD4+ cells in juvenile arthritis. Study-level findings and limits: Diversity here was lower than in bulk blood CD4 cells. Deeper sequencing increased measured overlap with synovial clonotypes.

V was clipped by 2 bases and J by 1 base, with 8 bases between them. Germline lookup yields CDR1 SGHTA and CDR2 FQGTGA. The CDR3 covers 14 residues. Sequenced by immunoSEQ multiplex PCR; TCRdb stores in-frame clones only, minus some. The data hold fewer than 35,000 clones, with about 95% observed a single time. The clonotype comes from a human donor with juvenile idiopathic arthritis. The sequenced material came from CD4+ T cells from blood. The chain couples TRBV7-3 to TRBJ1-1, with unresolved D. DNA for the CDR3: TGTGCCAGCAGCTTAGCCCGGGAGAACACTGAAGCTTTCTTT. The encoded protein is CASSLARENTEAFF.